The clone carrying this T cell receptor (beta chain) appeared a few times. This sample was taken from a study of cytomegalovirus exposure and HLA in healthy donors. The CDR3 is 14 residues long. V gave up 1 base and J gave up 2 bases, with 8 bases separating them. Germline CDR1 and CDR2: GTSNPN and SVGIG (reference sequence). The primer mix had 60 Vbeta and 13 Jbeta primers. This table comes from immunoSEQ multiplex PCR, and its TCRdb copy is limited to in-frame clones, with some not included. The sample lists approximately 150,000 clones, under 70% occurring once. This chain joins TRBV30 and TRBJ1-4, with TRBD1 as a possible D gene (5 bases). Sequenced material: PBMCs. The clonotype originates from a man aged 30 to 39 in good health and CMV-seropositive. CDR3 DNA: TGTGCCTGGAGTGGACAGTTTACTAATGAAAAACTGTTTTTT. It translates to CAWSGQFTNEKLFF. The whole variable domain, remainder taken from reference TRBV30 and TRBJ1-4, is SQTIHQWPATLVQPVGSPLSLECTVEGTSNPNLYWYRQAAGRGLQLLFYSVGIGQISSEVPQNLSASRPQDRQFILSSKKLLLSDSGFYLCAWSGQFTNEKLFFGSGTQLSVL.